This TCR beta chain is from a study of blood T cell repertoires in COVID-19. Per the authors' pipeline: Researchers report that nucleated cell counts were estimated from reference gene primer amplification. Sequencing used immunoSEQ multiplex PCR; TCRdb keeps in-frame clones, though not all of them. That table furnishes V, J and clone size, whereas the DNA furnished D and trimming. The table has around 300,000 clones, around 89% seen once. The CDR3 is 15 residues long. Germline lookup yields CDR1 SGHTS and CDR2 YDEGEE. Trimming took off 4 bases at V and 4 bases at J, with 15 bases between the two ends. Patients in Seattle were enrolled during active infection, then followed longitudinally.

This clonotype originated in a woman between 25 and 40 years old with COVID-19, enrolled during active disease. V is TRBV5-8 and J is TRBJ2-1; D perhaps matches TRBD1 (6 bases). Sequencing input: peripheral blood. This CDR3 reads CASSPGTHTYNEQFF. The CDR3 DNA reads TGTGCCAGCAGCCCCGGGACACATACATACAATGAGCAGTTCTTC. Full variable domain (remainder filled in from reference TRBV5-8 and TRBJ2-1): EAGVTQSPTHLIKTRGQQATLRCSPISGHTSVYWYQQALGLGLQFLLWYDEGEERNRGNFPPRFSGRQFPNYSSELNVNALELEDSALYLCASSPGTHTYNEQFFGPGTRLTVL.